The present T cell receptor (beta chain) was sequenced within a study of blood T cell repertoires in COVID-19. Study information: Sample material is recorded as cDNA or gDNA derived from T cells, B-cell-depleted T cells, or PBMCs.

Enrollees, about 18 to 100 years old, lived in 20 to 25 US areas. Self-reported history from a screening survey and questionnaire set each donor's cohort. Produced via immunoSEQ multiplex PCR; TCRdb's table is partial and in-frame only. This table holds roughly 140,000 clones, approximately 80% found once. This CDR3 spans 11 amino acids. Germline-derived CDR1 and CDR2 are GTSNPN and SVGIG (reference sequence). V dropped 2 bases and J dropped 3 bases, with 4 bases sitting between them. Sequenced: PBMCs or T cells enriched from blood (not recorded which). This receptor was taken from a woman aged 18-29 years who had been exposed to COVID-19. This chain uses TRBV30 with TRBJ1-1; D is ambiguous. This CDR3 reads CAWSLDTEAFF. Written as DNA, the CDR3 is TGTGCCTGGAGTCTAGACACTGAAGCTTTCTTT.